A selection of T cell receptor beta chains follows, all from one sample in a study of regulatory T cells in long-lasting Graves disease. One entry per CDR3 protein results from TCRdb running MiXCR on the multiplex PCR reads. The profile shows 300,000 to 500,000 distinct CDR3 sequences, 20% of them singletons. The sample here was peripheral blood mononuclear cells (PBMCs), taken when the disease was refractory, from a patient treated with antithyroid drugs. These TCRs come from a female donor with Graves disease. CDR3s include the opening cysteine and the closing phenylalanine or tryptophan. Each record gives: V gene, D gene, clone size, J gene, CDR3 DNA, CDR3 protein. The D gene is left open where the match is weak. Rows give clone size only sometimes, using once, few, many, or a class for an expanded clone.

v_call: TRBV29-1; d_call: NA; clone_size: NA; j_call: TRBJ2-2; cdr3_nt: TGCAGCGTCACCCGACAGGCTAACACCGGGGAGCTGTTTTTT; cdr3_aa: CSVTRQANTGELFF
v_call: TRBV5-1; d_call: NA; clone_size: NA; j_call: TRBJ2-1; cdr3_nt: TGCGCCAGCAGCTTCCCTTCGGGGGGCCGGCGGGAGTCCTACAATGAGCAGTTCTTC; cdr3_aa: CASSFPSGGRRESYNEQFF
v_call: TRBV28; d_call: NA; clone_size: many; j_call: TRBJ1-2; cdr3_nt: TGTGCCAGCAGTCATGAGGACAGTTACTATGGCTACACCTTC; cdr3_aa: CASSHEDSYYGYTF
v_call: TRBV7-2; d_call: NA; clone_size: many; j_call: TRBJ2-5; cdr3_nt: TGTGCCAGCAGCTTAGGTCTTCCGGGACGTGAGACCCAGTACTTC; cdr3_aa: CASSLGLPGRETQYF
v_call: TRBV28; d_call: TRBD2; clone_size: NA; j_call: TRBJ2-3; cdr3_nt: TGTGCCAGCAGTTCCGGGACTACAGCGCTAGATACGCAGTATTTT; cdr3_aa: CASSSGTTALDTQYF
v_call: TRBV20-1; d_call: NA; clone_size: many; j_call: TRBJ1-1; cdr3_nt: TGCAGTGCTAGGAGCCAGGAGAACACTGAAGCTTTCTTT; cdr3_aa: CSARSQENTEAFF
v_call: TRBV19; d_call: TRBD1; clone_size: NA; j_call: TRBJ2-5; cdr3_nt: TGTGCCAGCTCAGGGGGATCAGAGACCCAGTACTTC; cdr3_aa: CASSGGSETQYF
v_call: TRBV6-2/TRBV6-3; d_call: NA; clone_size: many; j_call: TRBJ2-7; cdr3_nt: TGTGCCAGCAGCCACAACTACGAGCAGTACTTC; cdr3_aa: CASSHNYEQYF
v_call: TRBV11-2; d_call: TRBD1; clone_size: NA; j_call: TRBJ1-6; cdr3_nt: TGTACCAGCAGCCTTTTGGGCACCGGGACAGGGAGAATTAATTCACCCCTCCACTTT; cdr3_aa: CTSSLLGTGTGRINSPLHF
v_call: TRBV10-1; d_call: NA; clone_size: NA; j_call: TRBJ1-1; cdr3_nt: TGCGCCAGCAGTGAGCAGAGGGTGGGCACTGAAGCTTTCTTT; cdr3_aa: CASSEQRVGTEAFF
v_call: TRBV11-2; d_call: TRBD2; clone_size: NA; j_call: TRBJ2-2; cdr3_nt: TGTGCCAGCAGCTTCCCCACCATAGGGCTAGCGGGCATCGGGGAGCTGTTTTTT; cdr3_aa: CASSFPTIGLAGIGELFF
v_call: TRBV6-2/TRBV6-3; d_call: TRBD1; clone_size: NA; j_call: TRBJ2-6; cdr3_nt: TGTGCCAGCAGAAACAACGTCGGGACAGGGGACTCTGGGGCCAACGTCCTGACTTTC; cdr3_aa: CASRNNVGTGDSGANVLTF
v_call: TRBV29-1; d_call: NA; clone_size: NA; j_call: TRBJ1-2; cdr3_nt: TGCAGCGGCGGACAGAATTATGGCTACACCTTC; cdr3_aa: CSGGQNYGYTF
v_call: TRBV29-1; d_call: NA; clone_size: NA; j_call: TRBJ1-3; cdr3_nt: TGCAGCGTTTTTGGTGCGACTGGAAACACCATATATTTT; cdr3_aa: CSVFGATGNTIYF
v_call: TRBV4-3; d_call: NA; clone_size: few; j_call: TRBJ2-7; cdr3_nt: TGCGCCAGCAGCCATACTCTGGACAGCACTATCTCCTACGAGCAGTACTTC; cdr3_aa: CASSHTLDSTISYEQYF
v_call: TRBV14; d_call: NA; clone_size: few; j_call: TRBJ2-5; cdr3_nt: TGTGCCAGCAGCCAAGATCGGCTAGCCGAGACCCAGTACTTC; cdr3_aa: CASSQDRLAETQYF
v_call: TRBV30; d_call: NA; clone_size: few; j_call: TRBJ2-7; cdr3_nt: TGTGCCTCCGGACGGGAGCAGTACTTC; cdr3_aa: CASGREQYF
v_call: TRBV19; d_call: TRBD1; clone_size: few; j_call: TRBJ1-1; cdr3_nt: TGTGCCAGTAGTCAAGCAGGGGGCGACACTGAAGCTTTCTTT; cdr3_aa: CASSQAGGDTEAFF
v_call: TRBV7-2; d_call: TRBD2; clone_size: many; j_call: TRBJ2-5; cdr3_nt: TGTGCCAGCAGCTTAAGGCCTAGCGGGAGCGTAGAGACCCAGTACTTC; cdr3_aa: CASSLRPSGSVETQYF
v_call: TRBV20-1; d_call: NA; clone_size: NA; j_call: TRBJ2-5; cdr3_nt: TGCAGTGCTAAGGGACCCGAAGAGACCCAGTACTTC; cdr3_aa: CSAKGPEETQYF
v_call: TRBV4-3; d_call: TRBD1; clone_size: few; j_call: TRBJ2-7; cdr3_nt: TGCGCCAGCAGCTCTCGGACAGGACCCTACGAGCAGTACTTC; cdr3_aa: CASSSRTGPYEQYF
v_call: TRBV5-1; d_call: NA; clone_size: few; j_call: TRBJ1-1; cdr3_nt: TGCGCCAGCACCTTCAGGGAGAACACTGAAGCTTTCTTT; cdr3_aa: CASTFRENTEAFF
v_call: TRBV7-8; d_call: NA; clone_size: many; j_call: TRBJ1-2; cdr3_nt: TGTGCCAGCAGCTTTGGGGTTAACTATGGCTACACCTTC; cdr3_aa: CASSFGVNYGYTF
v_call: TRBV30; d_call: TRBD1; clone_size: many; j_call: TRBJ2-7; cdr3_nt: TGTGCCTGGAGTGTCGGGACAGGGATACACGAGCAGTACTTC; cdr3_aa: CAWSVGTGIHEQYF
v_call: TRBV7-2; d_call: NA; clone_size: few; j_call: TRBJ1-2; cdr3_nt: TGTGCCAGCAGCCCTATAGGGGGAGGCCGCAGGGATGGCTACACCTTC; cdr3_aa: CASSPIGGGRRDGYTF
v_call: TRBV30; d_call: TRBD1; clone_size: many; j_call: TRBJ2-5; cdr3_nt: TGTGCCTGGAGTGTTACTGGACAGGAGGAGACCCAGTACTTC; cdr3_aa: CAWSVTGQEETQYF
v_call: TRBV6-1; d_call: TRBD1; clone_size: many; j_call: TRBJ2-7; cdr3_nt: TGTGCCAGCATTTCCCGACAGGGGTCCGAGCAGTACTTC; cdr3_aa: CASISRQGSEQYF
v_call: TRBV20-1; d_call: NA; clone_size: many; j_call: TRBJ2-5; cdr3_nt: TGCAGTGCTAGTTTCGTTCGGGCCGCTGGAAGAGAGACCCAGTACTTC; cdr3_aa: CSASFVRAAGRETQYF
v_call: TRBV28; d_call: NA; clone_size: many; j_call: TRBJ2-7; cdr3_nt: TGTGCCAGCACCGACTCGCCTCTAGACGCCGAGCAGTACTTC; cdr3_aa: CASTDSPLDAEQYF
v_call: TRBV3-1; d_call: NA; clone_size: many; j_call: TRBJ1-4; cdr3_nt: TGTGCCAGCAGCCCGCTAACGCCAAGCGGAGGCATTAAACTGTTTTTT; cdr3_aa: CASSPLTPSGGIKLFF
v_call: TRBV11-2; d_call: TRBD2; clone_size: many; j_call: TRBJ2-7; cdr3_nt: TGTGCCAGCAGCAGCCGGCGGGAGGAAGGCTACGAGCAGTACTTC; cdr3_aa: CASSSRREEGYEQYF
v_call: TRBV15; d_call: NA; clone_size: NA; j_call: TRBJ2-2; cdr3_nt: TGTGCCACCAGGGAATTCACCGGGGAGCTGTTTTTT; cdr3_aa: CATREFTGELFF
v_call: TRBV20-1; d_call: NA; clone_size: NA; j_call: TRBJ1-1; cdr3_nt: TGCAGTGCCGGCGGGAAAATGAACACTGAAGCTTTCTTT; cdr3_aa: CSAGGKMNTEAFF
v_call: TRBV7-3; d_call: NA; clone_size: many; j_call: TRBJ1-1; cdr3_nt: TGTGCCAGCAGCTTAGAGGTATACACTGAAGCTTTCTTT; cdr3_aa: CASSLEVYTEAFF
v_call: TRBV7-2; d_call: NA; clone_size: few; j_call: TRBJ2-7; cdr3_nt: TGTGCCAGCAGCCCCATGGCCGCCGCCACCGGGGAGCAGTACTTC; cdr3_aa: CASSPMAAATGEQYF
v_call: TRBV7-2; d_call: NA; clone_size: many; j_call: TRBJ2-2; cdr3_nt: TGTGCCAGCAGCTTAGGGATAGGGAGGAACACCGGGGAGCTGTTTTTT; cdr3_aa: CASSLGIGRNTGELFF
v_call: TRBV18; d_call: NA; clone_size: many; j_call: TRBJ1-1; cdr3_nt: TGTGCCAGCTCACCATATGTGGACACTGAAGCTTTCTTT; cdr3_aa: CASSPYVDTEAFF
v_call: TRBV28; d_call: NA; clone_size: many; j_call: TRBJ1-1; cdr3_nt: TGTGCCAGCAGTACTTCAGGGGTCACAGCTTTCTTT; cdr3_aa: CASSTSGVTAFF
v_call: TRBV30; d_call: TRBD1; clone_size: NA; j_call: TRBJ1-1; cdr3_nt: TGTGCCTGGAGTGAAGACAGGGTTACTGAAGCTTTCTTT; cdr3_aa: CAWSEDRVTEAFF
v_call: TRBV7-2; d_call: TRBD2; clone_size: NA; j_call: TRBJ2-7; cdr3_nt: TGTGCCAGCAGTTATCACGGCGGGAGCTCCTACGAGCAGTACTTC; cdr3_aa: CASSYHGGSSYEQYF
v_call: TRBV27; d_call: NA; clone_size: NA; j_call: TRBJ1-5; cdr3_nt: TGTGCCAGCGGTAGGTGGGGGAGCAATCAGCCCCAGCATTTT; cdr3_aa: CASGRWGSNQPQHF